This is a list of T cell receptor beta chains from one sample in a study of T cells in localized non-small cell lung cancer. TCRdb keeps only in-frame clones here, not all; method: immunoSEQ multiplex PCR. The sample includes around 94,000 clones, 87% of them seen just once. The sample here was peripheral blood, taken before any cancer treatment. All receptors derive from a man aged 35-69 years with stage I squamous cell lung carcinoma. The conserved cysteine and the conserved F or W are not part of the CDR3 here.

TRBJ2-5,TRBV15,12,ATSGGEAGETQY
TRBJ1-5,TRBV6-6,11,ASTNRGVLPQH
TRBJ2-2,TRBV11-3,14,ASSFQGAQNTGELF
TRBJ1-3,TRBV2,13,ASSASTGLGNTIY
TRBJ2-1,TRBV10-3,12,AISAGVAYNEQF
TRBJ2-5,TRBV5-1,13,ATKLGGQGSETQY
TRBJ1-4,TRBV9,12,ASSDARGNEKLF
TRBJ1-6,TRBV5-4,14,ASSLDRSSYNSPLH
TRBJ2-1,TRBV4-1,12,ASSQVSPYNEQF
TRBJ1-3,TRBV14,9,ASSIGNTIY
TRBJ1-5,TRBV4-1,14,ASSQDFSISNQPQH
TRBJ2-7,TRBV28,12,ASSLFVLSYEQY
TRBJ2-3,TRBV7-2,14,ASSPRRSTSTDTQY
TRBJ2-2,TRBV2,14,ASSAGGAQNTGELF
TRBJ1-2,TRBV5-5,12,ASSHPPQGHGYT
TRBJ1-1,TRBV6-5,11,ASKGGDRTEAF
TRBJ2-3,TRBV9,12,ASSVEDRTDTQY
TRBJ1-1,TRBV29-1,12,SASGRWSNTEAF
TRBJ2-5,TRBV18,11,ASSPIGQETQY
TRBJ2-3,TRBV5-1,15,ASSDLWGQGSTDTQY
TRBJ1-1,TRBV2,13,ASSARDRRNTEAF
TRBJ1-2,TRBV29-1,12,SVESGQLGGGYT
TRBJ2-5,TRBV5-1,12,ASSLRGAGETQY
TRBJ1-2,TRBV29-1,11,SVVLQGTYGYT
TRBJ1-1,TRBV7-9,13,ASSLFSRQNTEAF
TRBJ1-2,TRBV5-4,13,ASSPTVGQSYGYT
TRBJ2-3,TRBV28,15,ASSPTLRTDAGDTQY